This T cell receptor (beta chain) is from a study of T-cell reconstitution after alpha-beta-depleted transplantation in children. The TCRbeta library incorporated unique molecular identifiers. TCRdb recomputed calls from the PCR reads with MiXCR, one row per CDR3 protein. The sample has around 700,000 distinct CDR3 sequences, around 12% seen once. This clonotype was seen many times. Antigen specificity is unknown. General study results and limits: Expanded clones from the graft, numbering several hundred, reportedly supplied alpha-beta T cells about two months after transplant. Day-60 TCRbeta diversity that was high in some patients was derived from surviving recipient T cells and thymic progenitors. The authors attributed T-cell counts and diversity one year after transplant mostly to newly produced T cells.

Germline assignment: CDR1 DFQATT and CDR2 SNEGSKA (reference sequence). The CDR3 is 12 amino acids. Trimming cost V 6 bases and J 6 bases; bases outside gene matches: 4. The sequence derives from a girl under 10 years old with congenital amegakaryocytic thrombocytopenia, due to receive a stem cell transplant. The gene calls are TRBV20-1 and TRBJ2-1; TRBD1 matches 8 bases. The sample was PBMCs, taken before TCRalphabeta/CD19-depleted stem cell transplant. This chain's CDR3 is CSAPDRGNEQFF. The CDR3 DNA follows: TGCAGTGCCCCAGACAGGGGCAATGAGCAGTTCTTC.